These T cell receptor beta chains were read from a single sample in a study of OX40 agonist ivuxolimab in advanced cancers. Libraries were prepared by immunoSEQ multiplex PCR; TCRdb keeps only in-frame clonotypes and omits some of them. The profile covers approximately 58,000 clones, with approximately 84% appearing a single time and 4.7% taken by the ten largest. Sequenced material: CD4+ or CD8+ T cells sorted from blood, taken in a trial of the OX40 agonist ivuxolimab. The receptors come from an adult with an advanced solid tumor such as melanoma, head and neck, liver or kidney cancer. CDR3s include the opening cysteine and the closing phenylalanine or tryptophan. D genes are given only for firm matches. The size of a clone is reported for some rows only, either as once, few or many, or as a class for expanded clones.

size	V	D	J	CDR3	DNA
-	TRBV5-6	TRBD2	TRBJ2-1	CASSESGRPYNEQFF	TGTGCCAGCAGCGAGAGCGGGAGACCCTACAATGAGCAGTTCTTC
-	TRBV6-1	-	TRBJ1-3	CASSDTSDSGNTIYF	TGTGCCAGCAGTGATACTTCAGACTCTGGAAACACCATATATTTT
-	TRBV9	-	TRBJ2-3	CASSVDGSTDTQYF	TGTGCCAGCAGCGTAGACGGGAGCACAGATACGCAGTATTTT
-	TRBV14	-	TRBJ2-7	CASSQQGRSSYEQYF	TGTGCCAGCAGCCAACAGGGCAGGAGCTCCTACGAGCAGTACTTC
-	TRBV6-6	-	TRBJ1-1	CASRYQGVEAFF	TGTGCCAGCAGATATCAGGGAGTTGAAGCTTTCTTT
-	TRBV2	-	TRBJ2-1	CASTQEAVYNEQFF	TGTGCCAGCACTCAGGAAGCGGTCTACAATGAGCAGTTCTTC
-	TRBV7-3	TRBD1	TRBJ2-1	CASSPFGTGVNEQFF	TGTGCCAGCAGCCCTTTCGGGACAGGGGTCAATGAGCAGTTCTTC
-	TRBV7-6	-	TRBJ2-3	CASSLGSGTPTDTQYF	TGTGCCAGCAGCTTAGGATCCGGGACTCCCACAGATACGCAGTATTTT
-	TRBV30	TRBD1	TRBJ1-1	CAWNKDRGAEAFF	TGTGCCTGGAACAAGGACAGGGGCGCTGAAGCTTTCTTT
-	TRBV28	TRBD2	TRBJ2-1	CASSWTSGIYNEQFF	TGTGCCAGCAGTTGGACTAGCGGTATTTACAATGAGCAGTTCTTC
-	TRBV9	-	TRBJ1-2	CASSVGGAGGYTF	TGTGCCAGCAGCGTAGGGGGGGCTGGTGGCTACACCTTC
-	TRBV5-1	TRBD2	TRBJ2-1	CASSLASTSGSFF	TGCGCCAGCAGCTTGGCCTCAACTAGCGGGAGTTTCTTC
-	TRBV28	TRBD2	TRBJ2-1	CASRPRGGGSTEQFF	TGTGCCAGCAGGCCTCGGGGGGGCGGGAGTACTGAGCAGTTCTTC
-	TRBV28	-	TRBJ2-3	CASRESGTDTQYF	TGTGCCAGCCGAGAATCGGGCACAGATACGCAGTATTTT
-	TRBV19	-	TRBJ1-2	CASSSGRRIYGYTF	TGTGCCAGTAGTTCGGGACGAAGGATCTATGGCTACACCTTC
-	TRBV6-6	TRBD2	TRBJ2-1	CASSPHTSGRIIEQFF	TGTGCCAGCAGTCCTCACACTAGCGGGAGGATAATTGAGCAGTTCTTC
-	TRBV5-1	-	TRBJ2-6	CASSLDPGFFSGANVLTF	TGCGCCAGCAGCTTGGATCCAGGGTTCTTCTCTGGGGCCAACGTCCTGACTTTC
-	TRBV19	TRBD2	TRBJ2-6	CASSTQREIAGANVLTF	TGTGCCAGTAGTACTCAGCGGGAGATAGCTGGGGCCAACGTCCTGACTTTC
-	TRBV30	-	TRBJ2-3	CAWSVRTSTDTQYF	TGTGCCTGGAGTGTTAGAACAAGCACAGATACGCAGTATTTT
-	TRBV6-6	TRBD1	TRBJ2-3	CASSYFGQGGTDTQYF	TGTGCCAGCAGTTACTTTGGACAGGGTGGCACAGATACGCAGTATTTT
-	TRBV2	TRBD1	TRBJ2-7	CASNPDRAYEQYF	TGTGCCAGCAATCCGGACAGGGCCTACGAGCAGTACTTC
-	TRBV6-1	-	TRBJ1-2	CASSDGGDGYTF	TGTGCCAGCAGTGATGGCGGAGATGGCTACACCTTC
-	TRBV7-9	-	TRBJ1-3	CASSGFPGNTIYF	TGTGCCAGCAGCGGGTTTCCAGGAAACACCATATATTTT
-	TRBV6-1	-	TRBJ1-5	CASSEVTDSVWPQHF	TGTGCCAGCAGTGAAGTAACGGACTCCGTATGGCCCCAGCATTTT
-	TRBV10-3	-	TRBJ2-7	CAISENRDHEQYF	TGTGCCATCAGTGAAAACAGGGACCACGAGCAGTACTTC
-	TRBV7-8	TRBD1	TRBJ2-1	CASSLAQDRGEQFF	TGTGCCAGCAGCTTAGCGCAAGACAGGGGAGAGCAGTTCTTC
-	TRBV5-5	-	TRBJ1-2	CASSLGRLYGYTF	TGTGCCAGCAGCTTGGGCCGTCTCTATGGCTACACCTTC
-	TRBV5-6	-	TRBJ2-1	CASSLARDPDEQFF	TGTGCCAGCAGCTTGGCCAGGGATCCGGATGAGCAGTTCTTC
-	TRBV4-1	TRBD1	TRBJ2-7	CASSQPGTGKNEQYF	TGCGCCAGCAGCCAACCCGGGACAGGGAAAAACGAGCAGTACTTC
-	TRBV7-9	-	TRBJ2-3	CASSWTDTQYF	TGTGCCAGCAGCTGGACAGATACGCAGTATTTT
-	TRBV4-3	-	TRBJ2-7	CASSQARAAEQYF	TGCGCCAGCAGCCAAGCGAGGGCCGCCGAGCAGTACTTC
-	TRBV2	TRBD2	TRBJ2-1	CASIIGTSGYNEQFF	TGTGCCAGCATTATCGGGACTAGCGGCTACAATGAGCAGTTCTTC
-	TRBV6-5	-	TRBJ2-5	CASRDSGQETQYF	TGTGCCAGCAGGGACAGTGGCCAAGAGACCCAGTACTTC
-	TRBV28	TRBD1	TRBJ2-7	CASSSGQVVHEQYF	TGTGCCAGCAGTTCGGGACAGGTAGTTCACGAGCAGTACTTC
-	TRBV7-6	-	TRBJ2-1	CASSLALASSYNEQFF	TGTGCCAGCAGCTTAGCCCTAGCTAGCTCCTACAATGAGCAGTTCTTC
-	TRBV27	TRBD2	TRBJ2-1	CATHPILAGGPDEQFF	TGTGCCACCCACCCCATCCTAGCGGGAGGTCCCGATGAGCAGTTCTTC
-	TRBV27	-	TRBJ1-5	CASSPRGGQGGQPQHF	TGTGCCAGCAGTCCCCGGGGGGGGCAGGGAGGTCAGCCCCAGCATTTT
-	TRBV10-3	TRBD1	TRBJ2-6	CAITAGGRGANVLTF	TGTGCCATCACGGCAGGGGGCCGTGGGGCCAACGTCCTGACTTTC
-	TRBV11-2	TRBD2	TRBJ2-3	CASSPIAGPYTQYF	TGTGCCAGCAGCCCAATAGCGGGGCCATATACGCAGTATTTT
-	TRBV29-1	-	TRBJ2-2	CSVEVAVSTGELFF	TGCAGCGTTGAAGTGGCAGTCTCCACCGGGGAGCTGTTTTTT
-	TRBV19	-	TRBJ2-1	CASSQMGYGANREQFF	TGTGCCAGTAGCCAGATGGGGTATGGGGCCAATCGGGAGCAGTTCTTC
once	TRBV15	TRBD2	TRBJ2-3	CATSRVTSGNTDTQYF	TGTGCCACCAGCAGGGTTACTAGCGGGAACACAGATACGCAGTATTTT
-	TRBV19	-	TRBJ2-3	CASGSGTWDTQYF	TGTGCCAGTGGGTCGGGGACGTGGGATACGCAGTATTTT
-	TRBV4-1	-	TRBJ2-3	CASSQDEAAYTDTQYF	TGCGCCAGCAGCCAAGATGAAGCGGCTTACACAGATACGCAGTATTTT
-	TRBV28	TRBD2	TRBJ2-5	CASTSLISGSRQETQYF	TGTGCCAGCACCAGCTTGATAAGCGGGAGTCGGCAAGAGACCCAGTACTTC
few	TRBV28	-	TRBJ1-5	CASSFAGNQPQHF	TGTGCCAGCAGTTTTGCGGGCAATCAGCCCCAGCATTTT
-	TRBV10-1	-	TRBJ2-1	CASSEWGSNEQFF	TGCGCCAGCAGTGAATGGGGAAGCAATGAGCAGTTCTTC
-	TRBV30	-	TRBJ1-4	CAWSVDEKLFF	TGTGCCTGGAGTGTAGATGAAAAACTGTTTTTT
-	TRBV7-9	TRBD2	TRBJ2-7	CASSLGASGAYEQYF	TGTGCCAGCAGCTTAGGAGCTAGCGGGGCCTACGAGCAGTACTTC
-	TRBV28	TRBD2	TRBJ2-5	CASLTRFASGRLETQYF	TGTGCCAGCCTTACTCGTTTTGCTAGCGGGAGGTTGGAGACCCAGTACTTC
-	TRBV4-1	-	TRBJ2-1	CASSLATSHNEQFF	TGCGCCAGCAGCCTCGCCACTAGCCACAATGAGCAGTTCTTC
-	TRBV2	-	TRBJ2-7	CAGGESLAEQYF	TGTGCCGGTGGGGAGTCCCTCGCCGAGCAGTACTTC
-	TRBV5-4	TRBD2	TRBJ2-3	CASSNQRDRGADTQYF	TGTGCCAGCAGCAACCAGCGGGACCGTGGGGCAGATACGCAGTATTTT
-	TRBV5-1	-	TRBJ2-7	CASSPSGSYEQYF	TGCGCCAGCAGCCCCAGCGGGTCCTACGAGCAGTACTTC
few	TRBV6-6	-	TRBJ1-2	CASSYFGYTF	TGTGCCAGCAGTTACTTTGGCTACACCTTC
-	TRBV7-8	-	TRBJ1-1	CASSADTWSDTEAFF	TGTGCCAGCAGCGCAGACACATGGTCTGACACTGAAGCTTTCTTT
-	TRBV19	-	TRBJ1-1	CASSPGHLNTEAFF	TGTGCCAGTAGCCCAGGACACCTGAACACTGAAGCTTTCTTT
-	TRBV15	-	TRBJ2-1	CATSRDNSIDEQFF	TGTGCCACCAGCAGAGATAATAGCATCGATGAGCAGTTCTTC